These T cell receptor beta chains were read from a single sample in a study of blood T cell repertoires in COVID-19. Sequencing used immunoSEQ multiplex PCR; TCRdb keeps in-frame clones, though not all of them. Of 130,000 or so clones in the sample, 85% to 90% are singletons; the top ten hold around 20%. What was sequenced was peripheral blood. The receptors were sampled from a man aged 45 to 65 with active or convalescent COVID-19. Both conserved end residues are part of each CDR3. Fields, in order: J gene, V gene, D gene, CDR3 protein, CDR3 DNA. The D gene is left open where the match is weak.

j_gene: TRBJ2-7; v_gene: TRBV29-1; d_gene: TRBD2; CDR3aa: CSVAFERGREQYF; CDR3nt: TGCAGCGTTGCCTTTGAGCGGGGAAGGGAGCAGTACTTC
j_gene: TRBJ2-1; v_gene: TRBV12-5; d_gene: TRBD2; CDR3aa: CASGLNGGASYNEQFF; CDR3nt: TGTGCTAGTGGTTTAAACGGGGGGGCCTCCTACAATGAGCAGTTCTTC
j_gene: TRBJ2-4; v_gene: TRBV6-2/TRBV6-3; d_gene: .; CDR3aa: CASSYAKPGGNIQYF; CDR3nt: TGTGCCAGCAGTTACGCCAAACCAGGGGGGAACATTCAGTACTTC
j_gene: TRBJ1-6; v_gene: TRBV14; d_gene: .; CDR3aa: CASGSGPSLHF; CDR3nt: TGTGCCAGCGGCAGCGGGCCGAGCCTCCACTTT
j_gene: TRBJ2-2; v_gene: TRBV5-5; d_gene: TRBD2; CDR3aa: CASSKGLAVTGELFF; CDR3nt: TGTGCCAGCAGCAAGGGACTAGCGGTCACCGGGGAGCTGTTTTTT
j_gene: TRBJ1-1; v_gene: TRBV5-1; d_gene: TRBD1; CDR3aa: CASSPRDREDDTEAFF; CDR3nt: TGCGCCAGCAGCCCCCGGGACAGGGAAGACGACACTGAAGCTTTCTTT
j_gene: TRBJ1-6; v_gene: TRBV4-1; d_gene: TRBD1; CDR3aa: CASSPQPRQGLSSYNSPLHF; CDR3nt: TGCGCCAGCAGTCCCCAACCCCGACAGGGCTTAAGCTCCTATAATTCACCCCTCCACTTT
j_gene: TRBJ1-1; v_gene: TRBV19; d_gene: .; CDR3aa: CASSPWDTTRVEAFF; CDR3nt: TGTGCCAGTAGTCCATGGGACACCACACGGGTTGAAGCTTTCTTT
j_gene: TRBJ2-3; v_gene: TRBV6-6; d_gene: TRBD2; CDR3aa: CASSYARDYDTDTQYF; CDR3nt: TGTGCCAGCAGTTACGCCAGGGACTACGACACAGATACGCAGTATTTT
j_gene: TRBJ1-2; v_gene: TRBV6-6; d_gene: .; CDR3aa: CASSYLRDGYTF; CDR3nt: TGTGCCAGCAGTTATCTCAGGGATGGCTACACCTTC
j_gene: TRBJ2-2; v_gene: TRBV7-2; d_gene: TRBD2; CDR3aa: CASSYPTSGGTNTGELFF; CDR3nt: TGTGCCAGCAGCTATCCGACTAGCGGGGGGACTAACACCGGGGAGCTGTTTTTT
j_gene: TRBJ1-6; v_gene: TRBV5-6; d_gene: .; CDR3aa: CASSRGSSYNSPLHF; CDR3nt: TGTGCCAGCAGTCGAGGGTCCTCCTATAATTCACCCCTCCACTTT
j_gene: TRBJ1-1; v_gene: TRBV6-6; d_gene: .; CDR3aa: CASSNRENTEAFF; CDR3nt: TGTGCCAGCAGTAACCGGGAGAACACTGAAGCTTTCTTT
j_gene: TRBJ1-4; v_gene: TRBV9; d_gene: .; CDR3aa: CASSVALATNEKLFF; CDR3nt: TGTGCCAGCAGCGTAGCGCTAGCAACTAATGAAAAACTGTTTTTT
j_gene: TRBJ2-5; v_gene: TRBV19; d_gene: TRBD1; CDR3aa: CASSGTGVETQYF; CDR3nt: TGTGCCAGTAGTGGGACAGGGGTAGAGACCCAGTACTTC
j_gene: TRBJ1-5; v_gene: TRBV3-1/TRBV3-2; d_gene: .; CDR3aa: CASSPLTGSQPQHF; CDR3nt: TGTGCCAGCAGCCCTCTAACAGGGTCTCAGCCCCAGCATTTT
j_gene: TRBJ1-4; v_gene: TRBV2; d_gene: .; CDR3aa: CASKEGEAGEKLFF; CDR3nt: TGTGCCAGCAAGGAGGGCGAGGCCGGTGAAAAACTGTTTTTT
j_gene: TRBJ1-5; v_gene: TRBV5-8; d_gene: .; CDR3aa: CASSPDPGRRNQPQHF; CDR3nt: TGTGCCAGCAGCCCAGACCCCGGGAGGCGCAATCAGCCCCAGCATTTT
j_gene: TRBJ2-5; v_gene: TRBV10-2; d_gene: TRBD2; CDR3aa: CASSVLGGETQYF; CDR3nt: TGCGCCAGCAGTGTACTGGGAGGGGAGACCCAGTACTTC
j_gene: TRBJ1-2; v_gene: TRBV30; d_gene: TRBD1; CDR3aa: CAWSVGGGYTF; CDR3nt: TGTGCCTGGAGTGTAGGGGGCGGCTACACCTTC
j_gene: TRBJ2-7; v_gene: TRBV5-1; d_gene: .; CDR3aa: CASSTGRGSYEQYF; CDR3nt: TGCGCCAGCAGCACCGGGCGGGGTTCCTACGAGCAGTACTTC
j_gene: TRBJ1-2; v_gene: TRBV3-1/TRBV3-2; d_gene: .; CDR3aa: CASSQGVRGDGYTF; CDR3nt: TGTGCCAGCAGCCAAGGGGTCAGGGGCGATGGCTACACCTTC
j_gene: TRBJ2-5; v_gene: TRBV30; d_gene: .; CDR3aa: CAWTRRGVQETQYF; CDR3nt: TGTGCCTGGACGCGTCGCGGGGTACAAGAGACCCAGTACTTC
j_gene: TRBJ1-5; v_gene: TRBV5-8; d_gene: .; CDR3aa: CASSRNREQPQHF; CDR3nt: TGTGCCAGCAGCCGAAACCGGGAGCAGCCCCAGCATTTT
j_gene: TRBJ2-1; v_gene: TRBV6-6; d_gene: .; CDR3aa: CATTGEGSGAVEQFF; CDR3nt: TGTGCCACAACAGGGGAGGGTAGCGGGGCCGTTGAGCAGTTCTTC
j_gene: TRBJ2-7; v_gene: TRBV10-1; d_gene: TRBD2; CDR3aa: CASSPTGLAGVLGNEQYF; CDR3nt: TGCGCCAGCAGTCCAACGGGACTAGCGGGAGTTCTAGGCAACGAGCAGTACTTC
j_gene: TRBJ1-2; v_gene: TRBV19; d_gene: .; CDR3aa: CASRRETYGYTF; CDR3nt: TGTGCCAGTAGAAGGGAGACCTATGGCTACACCTTC